This T cell receptor beta chain originates from a study of CXCR3-negative and CXCR3-positive naive CD8 T cells. Study results and caveats: The TRB CDR3s that CXCR3-positive naive cells carried were more hydrophobic than those of CXCR3-negative naive cells. The majority of assays used fresh PBMCs, and CXCR3 expression partially decreased after cryopreservation.

UMI-labeled 5' RACE TRB cDNA libraries were prepared from the cells. TCRdb reprocessed the 5' RACE reads, with one entry per CDR3 protein and no DNA. The sample's table shows about 120,000 distinct CDR3 sequences. A remark on this clonotype: Its specificity is not known.

The CDR3 has 14 amino acids. The specimen was naive CXCR3+ CD8+ T cells from blood. The subset was: CD45RO-CCR7+CD27+CD95- naive CD8+ T cells expressing CXCR3 (TNR3+). The genes are TRBV12-3 or TRBV12-4 and TRBJ1-1. This clonotype was obtained from a human donor in good health. Some clones in this sample may be carry-over from other donors' samples. This chain's CDR3 is CASNYMGKLAEAFF.